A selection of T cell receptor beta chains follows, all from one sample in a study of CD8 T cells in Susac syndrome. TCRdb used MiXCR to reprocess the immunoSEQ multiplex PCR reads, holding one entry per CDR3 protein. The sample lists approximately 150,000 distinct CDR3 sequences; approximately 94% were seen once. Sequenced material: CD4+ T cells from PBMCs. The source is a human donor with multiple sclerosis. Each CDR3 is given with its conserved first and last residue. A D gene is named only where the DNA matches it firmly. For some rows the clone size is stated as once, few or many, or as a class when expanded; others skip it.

CDR3: CAWRVGRTSGTWGTQYF; DNA: TGTGCCTGGAGGGTCGGACGGACTAGCGGCACCTGGGGCACCCAGTACTTC; J: TRBJ2-5; V: TRBV30; D: TRBD2; size: .
CDR3: CASSRRQGTYEQYF; DNA: TGTGCCAGCAGCCGAAGACAGGGAACCTACGAGCAGTACTTC; J: TRBJ2-7; V: TRBV3-1; D: TRBD1; size: once
CDR3: CASSRFRDRWGNIQYF; DNA: TGTGCCAGCAGCCGGTTTAGGGACAGGTGGGGGAACATTCAGTACTTC; J: TRBJ2-4; V: TRBV14; D: TRBD1; size: .
CDR3: CASSIDPSGPNEKTQYF; DNA: TGTGCCAGTAGTATAGATCCGTCGGGACCCAATGAAAAGACCCAGTACTTC; J: TRBJ2-5; V: TRBV19; D: .; size: .
CDR3: CASSLAGAGEAFF; DNA: TGTGCCAGCAGCTTAGCCGGGGCGGGTGAAGCTTTCTTT; J: TRBJ1-1; V: TRBV7-8; D: .; size: .
CDR3: CASSFGPDTQYF; DNA: TGTGCCAGCAGTTTCGGGCCAGATACGCAGTATTTT; J: TRBJ2-3; V: TRBV12-3/TRBV12-4; D: .; size: .
CDR3: CASSSDRPNEKLFF; DNA: TGTGCCAGCAGTTCGGACAGGCCAAATGAAAAACTGTTTTTT; J: TRBJ1-4; V: TRBV12-3/TRBV12-4; D: TRBD1; size: .
CDR3: CASSGGTAGEQYF; DNA: TGCGCCAGCAGCGGGGGGACGGCGGGGGAGCAGTACTTC; J: TRBJ2-7; V: TRBV5-1; D: .; size: .
CDR3: CASSPGLAPFTDTQYF; DNA: TGTGCCAGCAGCCCCGGACTAGCGCCATTTACAGATACGCAGTATTTT; J: TRBJ2-3; V: TRBV7-2; D: TRBD2; size: .
CDR3: CASSPGAGTYNEQFF; DNA: TGTGCCAGCAGCCCGGGAGCGGGGACATACAATGAGCAGTTCTTC; J: TRBJ2-1; V: TRBV3-1; D: .; size: once
CDR3: CASSRRGPYEQYF; DNA: TGTGCCAGCAGCCGAAGGGGACCGTACGAGCAGTACTTC; J: TRBJ2-7; V: TRBV12-3/TRBV12-4; D: .; size: .
CDR3: CASSGDRGETQYF; DNA: TGCGCCAGCAGCGGAGACAGGGGAGAGACCCAGTACTTC; J: TRBJ2-5; V: TRBV5-1; D: TRBD1; size: .
CDR3: CASSQDQGSEQYF; DNA: TGCGCCAGCAGCCAAGATCAGGGGTCCGAGCAGTACTTC; J: TRBJ2-7; V: TRBV4-1; D: .; size: .
CDR3: CASSAGAGEVDTQYF; DNA: TGTGCCAGCTCAGCCGGGGCAGGGGAGGTAGATACGCAGTATTTT; J: TRBJ2-3; V: TRBV7-9; D: .; size: .
CDR3: CATSDTRGGETQYF; DNA: TGTGCCACCAGTGATACGAGGGGGGGAGAGACCCAGTACTTC; J: TRBJ2-5; V: TRBV24-1; D: .; size: .
CDR3: CASSQSTGAGGSYNEQFF; DNA: TGCGCCAGCAGTCAATCGACCGGAGCGGGAGGTAGCTACAATGAGCAGTTCTTC; J: TRBJ2-1; V: TRBV23-1; D: TRBD2; size: .